This note documents a single T cell receptor (beta chain) sequence. Its antigen remains unidentified. The data belong to a study of T cell repertoires in cytomegalovirus infection. General study points: Dominating the ex vivo response were HLA-C-restricted CMV-specific TCR beta clonotypes.

Germline values: CDR1 MNHNY, CDR2 SVGAGI (reference sequence). The CDR3 is 13 residues long. V was cut by 0 bases and J by 6 bases, with 9 bases left in between. TCRdb re-derived calls from the reads in MiXCR, one entry per CDR3 protein. This sample yields roughly 600,000 distinct CDR3 sequences, of which 20% to 25% are seen a single time; around 8% belongs to the top ten. Material: CD8+ T cells from PBMCs. This chain connects TRBV6-6 to TRBJ2-7; no clear D. This TCR came from a human donor in good health (CMV status not recorded). Some clones in this sample may be carry-over from other donors' samples. The CDR3 DNA reads as TGTGCCAGCAGTTACTCCTCAAAGAGCGAGCAGTACGTC. Translating gives CASSYSSKSEQYV.